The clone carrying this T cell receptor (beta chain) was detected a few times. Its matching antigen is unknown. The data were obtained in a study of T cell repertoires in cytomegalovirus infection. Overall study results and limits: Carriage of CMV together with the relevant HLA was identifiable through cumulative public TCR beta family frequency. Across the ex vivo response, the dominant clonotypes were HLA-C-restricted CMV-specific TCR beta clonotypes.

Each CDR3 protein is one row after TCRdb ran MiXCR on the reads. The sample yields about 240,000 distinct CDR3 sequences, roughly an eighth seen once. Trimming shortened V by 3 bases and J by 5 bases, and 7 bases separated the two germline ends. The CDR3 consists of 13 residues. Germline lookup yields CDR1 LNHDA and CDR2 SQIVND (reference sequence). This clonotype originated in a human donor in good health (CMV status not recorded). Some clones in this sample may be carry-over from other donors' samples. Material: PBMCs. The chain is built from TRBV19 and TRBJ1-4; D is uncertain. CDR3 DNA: TGTGCCAGTAGTATCTTGGGGAATGAAAAACTGTTTTTT. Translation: CASSILGNEKLFF. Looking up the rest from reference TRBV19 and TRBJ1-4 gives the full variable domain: DGGITQSPKYLFRKEGQNVTLSCEQNLNHDAMYWYRQDPGQGLRLIYYSQIVNDFQKGDIAEGYSVSREKKESFPLTVTSAQKNPTAFYLCASSILGNEKLFFGSGTQLSVL.